These T cell receptor delta chains were read from a single sample in a study of gamma-delta T cells after stem cell transplantation. TCRdb reran clone calling via CATT on the RT-PCR reads. The sample includes roughly 3,100 delta-chain clones, 16% of them seen just once. The sequenced sample consisted of gamma-delta T cells. All receptors derive from a human donor. It is not recorded whose cells these are; they may come from a transplant donor. CDR3s include the opening cysteine and the closing phenylalanine or tryptophan. Fields, in order: D gene, V gene, J gene, clone size, CDR3 protein, CDR3 DNA. The D gene is left open where the match is weak. Expanded clones are given a class, and other clones once, few, many or no size at all.

d_call: TRDD3
v_call: TRDV2
j_call: TRDJ3
clone_size: -
cdr3_aa: CACDTVLGETSWDTRQMFF
cdr3_nt: TGTGCCTGTGACACCGTACTGGGGGAAACCTCCTGGGACACCCGACAGATGTTTTTC

d_call: TRDD3
v_call: TRDV2
j_call: TRDJ1
clone_size: -
cdr3_aa: CACDSVPLLGDSFTTDTLIF
cdr3_nt: TGTGCCTGTGACTCCGTTCCCCTACTGGGGGATAGCTTTACCACCGATACACTCATCTTT

d_call: TRDD3
v_call: TRDV2
j_call: TRDJ3
clone_size: few
cdr3_aa: CACDTILLGVDGSWDTRQMFF
cdr3_nt: TGTGCCTGTGACACTATTCTACTGGGGGTCGATGGCTCCTGGGACACCCGACAGATGTTTTTC

d_call: TRDD3
v_call: TRDV2
j_call: TRDJ1
clone_size: -
cdr3_aa: CACDPIVAGGYSDKLIF
cdr3_nt: TGTGCCTGTGACCCCATTGTTGCTGGGGGATATTCCGATAAACTCATCTTT

d_call: -
v_call: TRDV2
j_call: TRDJ1
clone_size: -
cdr3_aa: CACDTLGDTLGTDKLIF
cdr3_nt: TGTGCCTGTGACACCCTGGGTGATACGCTGGGCACCGATAAACTCATCTTT

d_call: -
v_call: TRDV2
j_call: TRDJ1
clone_size: -
cdr3_aa: CACDAVAPRTAYTDKLIF
cdr3_nt: TGTGCCTGTGACGCCGTGGCCCCGCGGACGGCATACACCGATAAACTCATCTTT

d_call: TRDD3
v_call: TRDV2
j_call: TRDJ1
clone_size: -
cdr3_aa: CACDILGESAYTDKLIF
cdr3_nt: TGTGCCTGTGACATACTGGGGGAATCGGCTTACACCGATAAACTCATCTTT

d_call: TRDD3
v_call: TRDV2
j_call: TRDJ1
clone_size: few
cdr3_aa: CACDILGDMTDKLIF
cdr3_nt: TGTGCCTGTGATATACTGGGGGATATGACCGATAAACTCATCTTT

d_call: -
v_call: TRDV2
j_call: TRDJ1
clone_size: -
cdr3_aa: CACDTISGETLHKLIF
cdr3_nt: TGTGCCTGTGACACGATCTCTGGGGAAACGCTTCATAAACTCATCTTT

d_call: -
v_call: TRDV2
j_call: TRDJ1
clone_size: -
cdr3_aa: CACDTILNTDKLIF
cdr3_nt: TGTGCCTGTGACACCATCCTGAACACCGATAAACTCATCTTT

d_call: TRDD3
v_call: TRDV2
j_call: TRDJ1
clone_size: medium-sized
cdr3_aa: CACDTLTLGDTYTDKLIF
cdr3_nt: TGTGCCTGTGACACGTTGACGCTGGGGGATACGTACACCGATAAACTCATCTTT

d_call: -
v_call: TRDV2
j_call: TRDJ3
clone_size: -
cdr3_aa: CACDTGGGGHSSWDTRQMFF
cdr3_nt: TGTGCCTGTGACACCGGAGGTGGGGGGCACAGCTCCTGGGACACCCGACAGATGTTTTTC

d_call: -
v_call: TRDV2
j_call: TRDJ1
clone_size: -
cdr3_aa: CACDRLEAFQNVLGPKADKLIF
cdr3_nt: TGTGCCTGTGACCGATTAGAGGCCTTCCAGAACGTCCTTGGTCCCAAAGCGGATAAACTCATCTTT

d_call: -
v_call: TRDV2
j_call: TRDJ1
clone_size: -
cdr3_aa: CACGTVSYSPTTTTLGQIPFTDKLIF
cdr3_nt: TGTGCCTGTGGCACCGTGTCCTACTCACCAACGACTACCACTCTGGGGCAGATACCCTTCACCGATAAACTCATCTTT

d_call: -
v_call: TRDV2
j_call: TRDJ1
clone_size: -
cdr3_aa: CACDTVLTGSNKLIF
cdr3_nt: TGTGCCTGTGACACGGTGCTTACTGGGAGCAATAAACTCATCTTT

d_call: TRDD3
v_call: TRDV2
j_call: TRDJ3
clone_size: few
cdr3_aa: CACDPTGGTSNEWDTRQMFF
cdr3_nt: TGTGCCTGTGACCCTACTGGGGGTACCTCGAATGAGTGGGACACCCGACAGATGTTTTTC

d_call: TRDD3
v_call: TRDV2
j_call: TRDJ1
clone_size: few
cdr3_aa: CACDTVTPGRLGDAYTDKLIF
cdr3_nt: TGTGCCTGTGACACCGTAACTCCGGGGCGACTGGGGGACGCGTACACCGATAAACTCATCTTT

d_call: TRDD3
v_call: TRAV29/DV5
j_call: TRDJ1
clone_size: medium-sized
cdr3_aa: CSVLLVLPLLGESMRHKLIF
cdr3_nt: TGCAGTGTACTTCTGGTCCTTCCCCTACTGGGGGAATCAATGCGTCATAAACTCATCTTT

d_call: -
v_call: TRDV2
j_call: TRDJ1
clone_size: medium-sized
cdr3_aa: CACDTVTRPGTDKLIF
cdr3_nt: TGTGCCTGTGACACCGTGACCCGCCCAGGCACCGATAAACTCATCTTT

d_call: TRDD3
v_call: TRDV2
j_call: TRDJ1
clone_size: medium-sized
cdr3_aa: CACDPLQVSTGAGPTGGYAFRTDKLIF
cdr3_nt: TGTGCCTGTGACCCCCTCCAAGTATCTACGGGCGCTGGGCCCACTGGGGGATACGCGTTTCGCACCGATAAACTCATCTTT

d_call: -
v_call: TRDV2
j_call: TRDJ1
clone_size: -
cdr3_aa: CACDNAGPIDPDKLIF
cdr3_nt: TGTGCCTGTGACAATGCGGGGCCCATAGACCCCGATAAACTCATCTTT

d_call: TRDD3
v_call: TRDV2
j_call: TRDJ1
clone_size: few
cdr3_aa: CACDTVTPSYDDWGIRTDKLIF
cdr3_nt: TGTGCCTGTGACACCGTCACGCCTTCCTACGATGACTGGGGGATACGAACCGATAAACTCATCTTT

d_call: -
v_call: TRDV2
j_call: TRDJ1
clone_size: -
cdr3_aa: CACDTISGETLHKLIF
cdr3_nt: TGTGCCTGTGACACGATCTCTGGGGAAACGCTTCATAAGCTCATCTTT

d_call: TRDD3
v_call: TRDV2
j_call: TRDJ1
clone_size: -
cdr3_aa: CACDTVRLGDTQSDKLIF
cdr3_nt: TGTGCCTGTGACACCGTTAGACTGGGGGATACGCAATCCGATAAACTCATCTTT

d_call: TRDD3
v_call: TRDV2
j_call: TRDJ1
clone_size: -
cdr3_aa: CACDTVQLGDTSLYTDTLIF
cdr3_nt: TGTGCCTGTGACACAGTCCAGCTGGGGGATACGTCTCTTTACACCGATACACTCATCTTT

d_call: TRDD3
v_call: TRDV2
j_call: TRDJ1
clone_size: few
cdr3_aa: CACDTVSRGIGSDKLIF
cdr3_nt: TGTGCCTGTGACACCGTATCGAGGGGGATAGGATCCGATAAACTCATCTTT

d_call: TRDD3
v_call: TRDV2
j_call: TRDJ1
clone_size: -
cdr3_aa: CACDPLGGYDRYTDKLIF
cdr3_nt: TGTGCCTGTGACCCACTGGGGGGATACGACCGATACACCGATAAACTCATCTTT

d_call: -
v_call: TRDV2
j_call: TRDJ1
clone_size: medium-sized
cdr3_aa: CACDPAGGTGSKLIF
cdr3_nt: TGTGCCTGTGACCCGGCCGGAGGCACAGGCAGTAAACTCATCTTT

d_call: -
v_call: TRDV2
j_call: TRDJ1
clone_size: medium-sized
cdr3_aa: CACDTAGYTDKLIF
cdr3_nt: TGTGCCTGTGACACGGCTGGGTACACCGATAAACTCATCTTT

d_call: -
v_call: TRDV2
j_call: TRDJ1
clone_size: medium-sized
cdr3_aa: CACDTVSGGYKLIF
cdr3_nt: TGTGCCTGTGACACAGTATCCGGGGGTTATAAACTCATCTTT

d_call: TRDD3
v_call: TRDV2
j_call: TRDJ3
clone_size: -
cdr3_aa: CACDTVMGDRSSWDTRQMFF
cdr3_nt: TGTGCCTGTGACACCGTCATGGGGGATCGCAGCTCCTGGGACACCCGACAGATGTTTTTC

d_call: -
v_call: TRDV2
j_call: TRDJ1
clone_size: -
cdr3_aa: CACDTVGGPDKLIF
cdr3_nt: TGTGCCTGTGACACCGTGGGAGGCCCCGATAAACTCATCTTT

d_call: TRDD3
v_call: TRDV2
j_call: TRDJ1
clone_size: medium-sized
cdr3_aa: CACDAILGDTWADKLIF
cdr3_nt: TGTGCCTGTGACGCCATACTGGGGGATACTTGGGCCGATAAACTCATCTTT

d_call: TRDD3
v_call: TRDV2
j_call: TRDJ1
clone_size: few
cdr3_aa: CACDTLRELGDSGDHADKLIF
cdr3_nt: TGTGCCTGTGACACCCTACGGGAACTGGGGGACTCCGGGGATCACGCCGATAAACTCATCTTT

d_call: -
v_call: TRDV2
j_call: TRDJ1
clone_size: few
cdr3_aa: CACDTVPGDSTYTDKLIF
cdr3_nt: TGTGCCTGTGACACGGTTCCTGGGGATTCGACGTACACCGATAAACTCATCTTT

d_call: TRDD3
v_call: TRDV2
j_call: TRDJ1
clone_size: -
cdr3_aa: CACDPLGDTRHTDKLIF
cdr3_nt: TGTGCCTGTGACCCTCTGGGGGATACTCGTCACACCGATAAACTCATCTTT

d_call: TRDD3
v_call: TRDV2
j_call: TRDJ3
clone_size: few
cdr3_aa: CACDPVGLGATWDTRQMFF
cdr3_nt: TGTGCCTGTGACCCGGTTGGGCTGGGGGCCACCTGGGACACCCGACAGATGTTTTTC

d_call: -
v_call: TRDV2
j_call: TRDJ1
clone_size: few
cdr3_aa: CACDTLGRNIDKLIF
cdr3_nt: TGTGCCTGTGACACACTTGGGAGAAACATCGATAAACTCATCTTT

d_call: TRDD3
v_call: TRDV2
j_call: TRDJ1
clone_size: -
cdr3_aa: CACDTLLGDTDKLIF
cdr3_nt: TGTGCCTGTGACACCTTGCTGGGGGACACCGATAAACTCATCTTT

d_call: TRDD3
v_call: TRDV2
j_call: TRDJ3
clone_size: -
cdr3_aa: CACDALPSTGGTWDTRQMFF
cdr3_nt: TGTGCCTGTGACGCCCTCCCAAGTACTGGGGGAACCTGGGACACCCGACAGATGTTTTTC

d_call: TRDD3
v_call: TRDV2
j_call: TRDJ1
clone_size: -
cdr3_aa: CACDTLLGDTQGTDKLIF
cdr3_nt: TGTGCCTGTGACACCTTACTGGGGGATACCCAGGGGACCGATAAACTCATCTTT

d_call: -
v_call: TRDV2
j_call: TRDJ1
clone_size: large
cdr3_aa: CACDTVVSAGLEHGNRRTDKLIF
cdr3_nt: TGTGCCTGTGACACCGTTGTATCAGCGGGATTGGAACACGGGAACCGGAGGACCGATAAACTCATCTTT

d_call: -
v_call: TRDV2
j_call: TRDJ1
clone_size: -
cdr3_aa: CACDTLGDRDHTDKLIF
cdr3_nt: TGTGCCTGTGACACGCTAGGGGACCGAGATCACACCGATAAACTCATCTTT

d_call: TRDD3
v_call: TRDV2
j_call: TRDJ3
clone_size: -
cdr3_aa: CACDRLGDWDTRQMFF
cdr3_nt: TGTGCCTGTGACAGGTTGGGGGACTGGGACACCCGACAGATGTTTTTC

d_call: TRDD3
v_call: TRDV2
j_call: TRDJ3
clone_size: large
cdr3_aa: CACDRVGDTAWDTRQMFF
cdr3_nt: TGTGCCTGTGACCGCGTGGGGGATACGGCCTGGGACACCCGACAGATGTTTTTC